This is a list of T cell receptor beta chains from one sample in a study of ipilimumab plus nivolumab after autologous stem cell transplantation. Clones were sequenced by immunoSEQ multiplex PCR, and TCRdb holds only the in-frame ones, with some missing. This sample has approximately 40,000 clones, with nearly 95% found just once. Sequencing was performed on PBMCs, taken in a trial of ipilimumab plus nivolumab as post-transplant consolidation. The receptors were sampled from a male donor with multiple myeloma. CDR3s include the opening cysteine and the closing phenylalanine or tryptophan. Each record gives: V gene, J gene, CDR3 protein.

>TRBV28|TRBJ1-2
CASSPPRTGSHANYGYTF
>TRBV7-2|TRBJ1-1
CASSSTGNTEAFF
>TRBV28|TRBJ1-1
CASSPPMDTEAFF
>TRBV15|TRBJ2-5
CATSRDRTGQETQYF
>TRBV11-2|TRBJ1-2
CASSLPGTARGYTF
>TRBV29-1|TRBJ2-7
CSVEDRQKTYF
>TRBV9|TRBJ2-2
CASSVQSPGELFF
>TRBV9|TRBJ1-6
CASSVGWNSPLHF
>TRBV5-6|TRBJ2-7
CASSLGGLAAYEQYF
>TRBV9|TRBJ2-2
CASSTGYTGELFF
>TRBV4-3|TRBJ2-7
CASSQDREDPYEQYF
>TRBV4-1|TRBJ2-6
CASSQEGQGSGANVLTF
>TRBV2|TRBJ2-1
CASQREGYNEQFF
>TRBV6-4|TRBJ1-1
CASRMEGWTEAFF
>TRBV30|TRBJ1-4
CAWSVRRGEKLFF
>TRBV7-2|TRBJ2-3
CASSPRRGSTDTQYF
>TRBV6-1|TRBJ2-7
CASSELGLAGLGRYEQYF
>TRBV18|TRBJ1-1
CASSPISLNTEAFF
>TRBV11-1|TRBJ2-1
CASSPHADLYNEQFF
>TRBV11-3|TRBJ2-3
CASSLGRGQRTDTQYF
>TRBV30|TRBJ1-4
CAWSLFGTANEKLFF
>TRBV28|TRBJ2-3
CASSFQAGGSTDTQYF
>TRBV7-8|TRBJ1-5
CASSEWKWQPQHF
>TRBV2|TRBJ2-3
CASSETSATDTQYF
>TRBV9|TRBJ2-7
CASSGGLAGGYYEQYF
>TRBV4-3|TRBJ2-1
CASSQLSLAGVSNEQFF
>TRBV6-6|TRBJ2-3
CASSYLGISPTDTQYF
>TRBV9|TRBJ2-1
CASSPRTGGMVANNEQFF